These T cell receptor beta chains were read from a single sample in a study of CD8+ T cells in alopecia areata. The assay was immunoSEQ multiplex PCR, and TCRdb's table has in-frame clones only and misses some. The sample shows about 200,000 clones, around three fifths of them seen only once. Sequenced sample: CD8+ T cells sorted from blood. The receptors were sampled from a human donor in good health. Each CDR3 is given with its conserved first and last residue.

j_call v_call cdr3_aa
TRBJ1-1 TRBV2 CASSDTGLRTEAFF
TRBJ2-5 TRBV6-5 CASSRTGAQETQYF
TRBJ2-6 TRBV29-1 CSVDPGDSSGANVLTF
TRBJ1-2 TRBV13 CASSPGQGVYTF
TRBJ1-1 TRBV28 CASSSAMNTEAFF
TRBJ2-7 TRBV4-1 CASSQGGQGAYEQYF
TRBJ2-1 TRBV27 CASSWNGAYNEQFF
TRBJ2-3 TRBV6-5 CASSYSRVVADTQYF
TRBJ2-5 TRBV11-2 CASSPSWAGGETQYF
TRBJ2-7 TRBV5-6 CASSLLRQDYEQYF
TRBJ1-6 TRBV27 CASSLRRGGSPLHF
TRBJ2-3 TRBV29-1 CSVVGDSTDTQYF
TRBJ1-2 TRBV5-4 CASRSSGSWGGYTF
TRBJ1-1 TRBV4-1 CASSQDLGVGTEAFF
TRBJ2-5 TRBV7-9 CASSSGMGETQYF
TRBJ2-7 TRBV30 CAWSVEGEQYF
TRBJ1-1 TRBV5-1 CASSLNLGAEAFF
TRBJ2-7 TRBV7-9 CASSTNTYEQYF
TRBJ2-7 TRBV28 CASGTGPDLF
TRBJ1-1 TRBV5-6 CASSPPADLNTEAFF
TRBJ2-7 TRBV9 CASSGAGSEQYF
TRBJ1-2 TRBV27 CASSLTLNYGYTF
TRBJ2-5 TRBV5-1 CASSGLGETQYF
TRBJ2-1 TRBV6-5 CASSYAIRDGGQFF
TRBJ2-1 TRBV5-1 CASSLTTGTVYNEQFF
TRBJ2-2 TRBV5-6 CASSPPRGRGTGELFF
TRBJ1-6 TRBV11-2 CASSPGPNPNSPLHF
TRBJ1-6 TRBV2 CASTEGTANSPLHF
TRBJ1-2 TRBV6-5 CASSPGSTYGYTF
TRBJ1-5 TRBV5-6 CASSLGGFQPQHF